These 8 T cell receptor beta chains were all obtained from the same sample, sequenced in a study of T-cell reconstitution after alpha-beta-depleted transplantation in children. Unique molecular identifiers were incorporated during preparation of the TCRbeta library. TCRdb reprocessed the PCR reads with MiXCR, giving one entry per CDR3 protein. The table has fewer than 700,000 distinct CDR3 sequences, 23% seen once; the top ten hold 12% to 15%. This specimen consisted of PBMCs, mostly from graft donor cells, obtained 360 days after TCRalphabeta/CD19-depleted stem cell transplant. All receptors derive from a boy under two years old who had a stem cell transplant for acute myeloid leukemia, so the T cells may come from the graft donor.

The chain recombines TRBV12-3 or TRBV12-4 with TRBJ1-1, with D possibly being TRBD1 (5 bases). Trimming pared 5 bases from V and 4 bases from J, leaving 23 bases between. The CDR3 loop spans 17 amino acids. In DNA form, the CDR3 reads TGTGCCAGCAGTCTTCCCCTCAACACAGGTGCTCCCACTGAAGCTTTCTTT. Protein product: CASSLPLNTGAPTEAFF.

This clonotype was observed at least ten times. The rearrangement joins TRBV4-3 to TRBJ2-3; 7 nucleotides align to TRBD2. The germline gives CDR1 LGHNA, CDR2 YSLEER. The CDR3 runs to 16 residues. Trimming removed 4 bases from V and 2 bases from J; junction bases left unmatched: 9. The CDR3 DNA is TGCGCCAGCAGCCGGGGGTCGGGACTAACCACAGATACGCAGTATTTT. It specifies CASSRGSGLTTDTQYF.

CDR3 region: CASSLYANTEAFF. CDR3 DNA: TGTGCCAGCAGTTTATATGCGAACACTGAAGCTTTCTTT. This sequence joins TRBV27 and TRBJ1-1; no clear D. The CDR3 covers 13 residues. The germline V gene encodes CDR1 MNHEY and CDR2 SMNVEV (reference sequence). Trimming removed 1 base from V and 1 base from J, with 4 bases in between.

This clonotype showed up many times. V gene TRBV18 combines with J gene TRBJ2-1, with unresolved D. The V gene's germline CDR1 is KGHSH and CDR2 LQKENI. Trimming left V 3 bases short and J 6 bases short, with 9 bases between. There are 13 residues in the CDR3. The CDR3 protein is CASSPSASNEQFF. The CDR3 DNA reads TGTGCCAGCTCACCCTCCGCATCCAATGAGCAGTTCTTC.

The table lists this clonotype with a few counts. The chain couples TRBV20-1 to TRBJ2-7; TRBD2 matches 10 bases. Germline values: CDR1 DFQATT, CDR2 SNEGSKA (reference sequence). The CDR3 covers 16 residues. The J segment lost 2 bases and the V segment lost 6 bases, leaving 13 bases of the junction unmatched. The CDR3 is CSAILPGLAHTYEQYF. CDR3 nucleotide sequence: TGCAGTGCAATACTCCCGGGACTAGCGCACACCTACGAGCAGTACTTC.

This clonotype came up many times. The V gene is TRBV12-3 or TRBV12-4, the J gene TRBJ2-1, with TRBD1 identical over 7 bases. This CDR3 has 16 residues. After removal of 5 bases from V and 7 bases from J, the junction contained 14 bases not matched to a gene. For the CDR3, the DNA is TGTGCCAGCAGTCCAGAACAGGGGACCCTCTGGAATGAGCAGTTCTTC. Translation gives CASSPEQGTLWNEQFF.

The rearrangement joins TRBV21-1 to TRBJ2-7; the table's D call TRBD1 went unverified against the DNA. TRBV21-1 constitutes a pseudogene. The CDR3 length is 15 residues. The CDR3 protein is CASSTKQGWSYEQYF. DNA of the CDR3: TGTGCCAGCAGCACCAAACAGGGATGGTCCTACGAGCAGTACTTC.

The J gene is TRBJ2-1, the V gene TRBV20-1; D assignment may be TRBD1 or TRBD2 (7 bases each). CDR1 and CDR2 from the germline V gene are DFQATT and SNEGSKA (reference sequence). The ends were cut back, 3 bases at V and 4 bases at J, with 16 bases in the middle. This CDR3 has 15 amino acids. CDR3 nucleotides: TGCAGTGCTAGCTATCAGGGGGGGGGGTACAATGAGCAGTTCTTC. Protein product: CSASYQGGGYNEQFF.